This is a list of T cell receptor beta chains from one sample in a study of radiotherapy plus CTLA-4 blockade in lung cancer. Assay: immunoSEQ multiplex PCR; the TCRdb copy retains only in-frame clones and omits some. This table holds over 100,000 clones, about 90% found once. Specimen: peripheral blood, collected from a patient treated with radiotherapy plus ipilimumab. The receptors derive from a human donor with non-small cell lung cancer that progressed on radiotherapy plus ipilimumab. The CDR3 runs from the conserved cysteine through the conserved F or W. The D gene is left open where the match is weak. Only some rows state a clone size, as once, few, many or a class for expanded clones.

-,-,TRBV19,TRBJ2-7,TGTGCCAGTAGTAAGACCCCTGGCGGCGGCGTCTACGAGCAGTACTTC,CASSKTPGGGVYEQYF
-,-,TRBV6-5,TRBJ1-1,TGTGCCAGCAGTTACAGGCTGAACACTGAAGCTTTCTTT,CASSYRLNTEAFF
-,-,TRBV5-1,TRBJ1-1,TGCGCCAGCAGCTTGGGACACAAAGGGACTGAAGCTTTCTTT,CASSLGHKGTEAFF
-,-,TRBV2,TRBJ1-1,TGTGCCAGCACCAACGGGGCTCCGAACACTGAAGCTTTCTTT,CASTNGAPNTEAFF
-,-,TRBV5-1,TRBJ2-5,TGCGCCAGCAGCTTGGCCAAGGAGACCCAGTACTTC,CASSLAKETQYF
-,-,TRBV2,TRBJ2-7,TGTGCCAGCAATCCAGGCCCCTACGAGCAGTACTTC,CASNPGPYEQYF
-,-,TRBV18,TRBJ2-7,TGTGCCAGCTCACCACCGACGAGGAACGAGCAGTACTTC,CASSPPTRNEQYF
-,-,TRBV2,TRBJ2-5,TGTGCCAGCAGTTGGGGCCAGCGCCAAGAGACCCAGTACTTC,CASSWGQRQETQYF
-,-,TRBV10-1,TRBJ2-6,TGCGCCAGACGTACCTCTGGGGCCAACGTCCTGACTTTC,CARRTSGANVLTF
-,TRBD2,TRBV2,TRBJ2-1,TGTGCCAGCAGTGGGCTTAGCGGGAGGGCCCCCAATGAGCAGTTCTTC,CASSGLSGRAPNEQFF
-,-,TRBV4-1,TRBJ1-4,TGCGCCAGCAGCCAAGATTTTTATCGGGGGGGGAGTGAAAAACTGTTTTTT,CASSQDFYRGGSEKLFF
-,-,TRBV11-2,TRBJ2-7,TGTGCCAGCAGTCGAACAATGGACAGAAACTACGAGCAGTACTTC,CASSRTMDRNYEQYF
-,-,TRBV28,TRBJ1-2,TGTGCCAGCAGTTCGCCTCGACAGGTTAACTATGGCTACACCTTC,CASSSPRQVNYGYTF
-,-,TRBV2,TRBJ1-2,TGTGCCAGCCTTGGGTCCTCAGGGGGCTACACCTTC,CASLGSSGGYTF
-,-,TRBV29-1,TRBJ2-3,TGCAGCGTTGCGGGAGTTGGTCAGGGTACAGATACGCAGTATTTT,CSVAGVGQGTDTQYF
-,-,TRBV9,TRBJ2-7,TGTGCCAGCAGCGTAGGACAGTCGGGATACGAGCAGTACTTC,CASSVGQSGYEQYF
-,TRBD1,TRBV6-5,TRBJ2-2,TGTGCCAGCAGTACGTGGACAGGGGCGGGGGAGGAGCTGTTTTTT,CASSTWTGAGEELFF
-,TRBD1,TRBV7-9,TRBJ2-2,TGTGCCAGCAGCGCGAGAGCCGGGACAGGGGACACCGGGGAGCTGTTTTTT,CASSARAGTGDTGELFF
-,-,TRBV6-5,TRBJ1-2,TGTGCCAGCAGTTACTCAGGCGGTCCCTATGGCTACACCTTC,CASSYSGGPYGYTF
-,TRBD2,TRBV7-6,TRBJ2-1,TGTGCCAGCAGCGATACTAGCGGCAAGAGCTCCTACAATGAGCAGTTCTTC,CASSDTSGKSSYNEQFF
-,-,TRBV5-6,TRBJ2-7,TGTGCCAGCAGCCTCGGACACGGGGCCTACGAGCAGTACTTC,CASSLGHGAYEQYF
-,-,TRBV6-5,TRBJ2-5,TGTGCCAGCAGGGAGTCCCCAGGGGTTAGCGAGACCCAGTACTTC,CASRESPGVSETQYF
few,TRBD2,TRBV4-2,TRBJ2-3,TGTGCCAGCAGCCAAGCCGCTAGCGGGAGAGGGTGGGATACGCAGTATTTT,CASSQAASGRGWDTQYF
-,-,TRBV19,TRBJ2-7,TGTGCCAGTAGTATAGAGACAGGCCTAGGGGCCTACGAGCAGTACTTC,CASSIETGLGAYEQYF
-,-,TRBV5-4,TRBJ1-1,TGTGCCAGCAGCTTGCTTGGTTCCGGAGGCGCTGAAGCTTTCTTT,CASSLLGSGGAEAFF
-,TRBD2,TRBV9,TRBJ2-7,TGTGCCAGCAGCGCGGGACTATACTACGAGCAGTACTTC,CASSAGLYYEQYF
once,TRBD1,TRBV29-1,TRBJ2-1,TGCAGCGTTGAAGTCGTGACAGGGGGTGAGCAGTTCTTC,CSVEVVTGGEQFF
-,TRBD2,TRBV27,TRBJ2-7,TGTGCCAGCAGTTTATCGATCGTGACTAGCGGGACCGAGCAGTACTTC,CASSLSIVTSGTEQYF
-,-,TRBV5-1,TRBJ2-1,TGCGCCAGCAGCCCCGTGGCGGGGAAGATCGCCGAGCAGTTCTTC,CASSPVAGKIAEQFF
-,-,TRBV25-1,TRBJ1-2,TGTGCCAGCAGTGATTTATTTACGGGGTATGGCTACACCTTC,CASSDLFTGYGYTF
-,-,TRBV5-4,TRBJ1-4,TGTGCCAGCAGCTTGGCCCGGGACGAAAAACTGTTTTTT,CASSLARDEKLFF
-,-,TRBV5-1,TRBJ2-1,TGCGCCAGCAGTAAGGGGGGTGGTGACAATGAGCAGTTCTTC,CASSKGGGDNEQFF